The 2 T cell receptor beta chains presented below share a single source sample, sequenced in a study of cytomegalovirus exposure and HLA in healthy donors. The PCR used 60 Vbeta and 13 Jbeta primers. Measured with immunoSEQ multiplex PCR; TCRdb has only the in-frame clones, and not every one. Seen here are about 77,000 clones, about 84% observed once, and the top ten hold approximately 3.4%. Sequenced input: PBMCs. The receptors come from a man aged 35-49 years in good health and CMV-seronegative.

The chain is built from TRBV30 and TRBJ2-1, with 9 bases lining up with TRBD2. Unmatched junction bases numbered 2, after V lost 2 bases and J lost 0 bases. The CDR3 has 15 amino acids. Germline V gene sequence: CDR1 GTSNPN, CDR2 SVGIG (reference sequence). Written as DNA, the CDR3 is TGTGCCTGGAGTCTTAGCGGGGGCTCCTACAATGAGCAGTTCTTC. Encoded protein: CAWSLSGGSYNEQFF.

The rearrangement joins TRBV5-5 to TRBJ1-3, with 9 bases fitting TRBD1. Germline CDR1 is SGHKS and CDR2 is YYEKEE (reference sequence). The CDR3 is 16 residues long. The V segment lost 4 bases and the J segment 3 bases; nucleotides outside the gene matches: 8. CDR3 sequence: CASSPWTGVSGNTIYF. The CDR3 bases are TGTGCCAGCAGCCCGTGGACAGGGGTTAGTGGAAACACCATATATTTT. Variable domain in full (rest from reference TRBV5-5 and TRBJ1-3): DAGVTQSPTHLIKTRGQQVTLRCSPISGHKSVSWYQQVLGQGPQFIFQYYEKEERGRGNFPDRFSARQFPNYSSELNVNALLLGDSALYLCASSPWTGVSGNTIYFGEGSWLTVV.